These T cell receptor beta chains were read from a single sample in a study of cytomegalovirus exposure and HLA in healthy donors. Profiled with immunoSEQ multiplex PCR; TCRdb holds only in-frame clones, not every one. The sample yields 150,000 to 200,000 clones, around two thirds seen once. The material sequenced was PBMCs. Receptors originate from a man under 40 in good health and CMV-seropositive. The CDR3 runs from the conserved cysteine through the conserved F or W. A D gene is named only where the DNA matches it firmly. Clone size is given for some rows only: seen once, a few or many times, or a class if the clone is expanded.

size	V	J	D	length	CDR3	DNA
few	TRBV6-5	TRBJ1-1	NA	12	CASRDPGLEAFF	TGTGCCAGCAGGGACCCGGGACTTGAAGCTTTCTTT
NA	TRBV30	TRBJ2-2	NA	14	CAWSRGLASGELFF	TGTGCCTGGAGCCGAGGGCTAGCATCTGGGGAGCTGTTTTTT
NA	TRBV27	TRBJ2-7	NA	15	CASSLWGQGPYEQYF	TGTGCCAGCAGTTTGTGGGGGCAGGGGCCCTACGAGCAGTACTTC
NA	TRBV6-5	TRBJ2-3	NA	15	CASSSGGAGTDTQYF	TGTGCCAGCAGTTCTGGAGGGGCCGGCACAGATACGCAGTATTTT
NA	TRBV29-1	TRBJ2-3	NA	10	CSAGGDTQYF	TGCAGCGCCGGTGGAGATACGCAGTATTTT
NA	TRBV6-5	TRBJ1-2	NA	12	CASLQGDYVYTF	TGTGCCAGCCTGCAGGGCGATTATGTCTACACCTTC
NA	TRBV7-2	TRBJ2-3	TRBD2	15	CASSRRGLATDTQYF	TGTGCCAGCAGCCGAAGGGGACTAGCTACAGATACGCAGTATTTT
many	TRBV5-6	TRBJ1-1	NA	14	CASSLSGVNTEAFF	TGTGCCAGCAGCTTGTCAGGGGTGAACACTGAAGCTTTCTTT
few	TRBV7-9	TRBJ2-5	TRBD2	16	CASSSWGSGSTETQYF	TGTGCCAGCAGCTCCTGGGGAAGCGGGAGTACGGAGACCCAGTACTTC
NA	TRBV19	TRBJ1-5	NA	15	CASSVEGRGNQPQHF	TGTGCCAGTAGTGTCGAGGGCCGTGGCAATCAGCCCCAGCATTTT
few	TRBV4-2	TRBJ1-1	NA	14	CASSPLVEGTEAFF	TGTGCCAGCAGCCCACTTGTGGAGGGCACTGAAGCTTTCTTT
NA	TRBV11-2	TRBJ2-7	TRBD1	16	CASSSTGTGGRYEQYF	TGTGCCAGCAGCTCCACGGGGACAGGGGGCAGGTACGAGCAGTACTTC
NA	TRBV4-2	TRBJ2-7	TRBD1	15	CASSQVGTGFYEQYF	TGTGCCAGCAGCCAAGTTGGGACAGGGTTCTACGAGCAGTACTTC
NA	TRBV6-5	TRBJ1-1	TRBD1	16	CASSYTGGAFRAEAFF	TGTGCCAGCAGTTACACAGGGGGCGCTTTCAGGGCTGAAGCTTTCTTT
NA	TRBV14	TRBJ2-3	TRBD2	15	CASSQGRWREGTQYF	TGTGCCAGCAGCCAAGGACGGTGGCGGGAGGGGACGCAGTATTTT
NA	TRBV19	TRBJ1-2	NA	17	CASSIDPYMGAGYGYTF	TGTGCCAGTAGTATAGACCCCTATATGGGGGCGGGCTATGGCTACACCTTC
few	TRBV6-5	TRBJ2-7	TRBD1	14	CASSLGQALDEQYF	TGTGCCAGCAGCCTAGGACAGGCCCTGGACGAGCAGTACTTC
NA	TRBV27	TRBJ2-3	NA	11	CASSSGDTQYF	TGTGCCAGCAGTTCAGGGGATACGCAGTATTTT
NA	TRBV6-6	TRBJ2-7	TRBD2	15	CASRTFRREDYEQYF	TGTGCCAGCAGAACTTTTAGGCGGGAGGACTACGAGCAGTACTTC
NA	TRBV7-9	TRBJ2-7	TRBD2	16	CASSVTGTSGSRVAYF	TGTGCCAGCAGCGTTACCGGGACTAGCGGTTCCCGAGTCGCGTACTTC
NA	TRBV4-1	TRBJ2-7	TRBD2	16	CASSPETSGPLYEQYF	TGCGCCAGCAGCCCTGAGACTAGCGGGCCTCTCTACGAGCAGTACTTC
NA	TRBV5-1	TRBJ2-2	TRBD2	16	CASSGGAGVHTGELFF	TGCGCCAGCAGCGGAGGTGCGGGAGTTCACACCGGGGAGCTGTTTTTT
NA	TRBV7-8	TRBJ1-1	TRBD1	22	CASSYKRGTGGRPSLKNTEAFF	TGTGCCAGCAGCTATAAACGCGGGACAGGGGGACGTCCCTCATTGAAGAACACTGAAGCTTTCTTT
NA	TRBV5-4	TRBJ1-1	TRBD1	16	CASSLGQGAVGTEAFF	TGTGCCAGCAGCTTGGGCCAGGGGGCAGTGGGGACTGAAGCTTTCTTT
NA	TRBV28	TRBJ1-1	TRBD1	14	CASSPGTANTEAFF	TGTGCCAGCAGTCCCGGGACAGCAAACACTGAAGCTTTCTTT
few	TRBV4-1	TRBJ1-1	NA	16	CASSQAGLPGYTEAFF	TGCGCCAGCAGCCAAGCGGGACTCCCCGGTTACACTGAAGCTTTCTTT
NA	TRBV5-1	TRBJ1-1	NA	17	CASSFRVAAAGNTEAFF	TGCGCCAGCAGCTTTCGGGTCGCCGCAGCAGGGAATACTGAAGCTTTCTTT
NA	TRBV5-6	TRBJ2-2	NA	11	CASSHEGELFF	TGTGCCAGCAGCCACGAGGGGGAGCTGTTTTTT
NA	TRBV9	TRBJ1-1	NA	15	CASSVGGSMNTEAFF	TGTGCCAGCAGCGTTGGGGGGTCTATGAACACTGAAGCTTTCTTT
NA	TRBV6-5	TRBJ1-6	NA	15	CASSYSRPVNSPLHF	TGTGCCAGCAGTTACTCGAGGCCAGTTAATTCACCCCTCCACTTT
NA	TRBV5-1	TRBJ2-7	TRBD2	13	CASSLSGSDEQYF	TGCGCCAGCAGCTTAAGCGGGAGTGACGAGCAGTACTTC
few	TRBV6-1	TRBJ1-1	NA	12	CASGGGNTEAFF	TGTGCCAGCGGCGGGGGGAACACTGAAGCTTTCTTT